This T cell receptor beta chain was captured in a study of human T cells and chemical hapten exposure. Regarding the study as a whole: Patch test score was positively correlated with the counts of TCRs that had expanded at PT1. With regard to DPC sensitization, TCRs above 1 in 1000 frequency did not change.

This CDR3 region has 15 residues. Trimming at V came to 6 bases and at J to 0 bases, leaving 8 bases not matched to a gene. This clonotype was seen repeatedly, ten times or more. Its antigen is not known. Time point specified: patch test 1, 2 weeks after DPC sensitization. The treatment: therapeutic diphenylcyclopropenone sensitization with weekly scalp DPC. Unique molecular identifiers were affixed to discrete cDNA molecules within the library. TCRdb re-analysed the RACE reads in MiXCR, keeping a single row per CDR3 protein. The sample includes some 380,000 distinct CDR3 sequences, about 4.8% of them seen just once.

This rearrangement joins TRBV12-3 or TRBV12-4 to TRBJ2-7; 7 nucleotides match TRBD1. Sequenced material: whole blood, taken in connection with sensitization to the hapten diphenylcyclopropenone (DPC). The source of this sequence is a woman aged 45-65 years with alopecia areata. Some clones in this sample may be carry-over from other donors' samples. The CDR3 DNA sequence: TGTGCCAGCAGGGTAAGGACAGGTACCTCCTACGAGCAGTACTTC. Encoded protein: CASRVRTGTSYEQYF.